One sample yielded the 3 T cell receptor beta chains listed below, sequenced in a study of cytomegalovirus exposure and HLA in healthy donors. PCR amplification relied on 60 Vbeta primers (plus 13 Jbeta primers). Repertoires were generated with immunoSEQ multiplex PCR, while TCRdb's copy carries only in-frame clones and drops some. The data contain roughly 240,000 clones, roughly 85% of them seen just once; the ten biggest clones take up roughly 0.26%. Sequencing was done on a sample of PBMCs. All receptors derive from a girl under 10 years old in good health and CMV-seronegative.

In DNA, the CDR3 is TGTGCCAGCAGTTCCCGTTATGACTATGGCTACACCTTC. Translated: CASSSRYDYGYTF. This rearrangement joins TRBV2 to TRBJ1-2; D unclear. Trimming cost V 5 bases and J 3 bases, with 10 bases left between them. The CDR3 is 13 amino acids. Germline V gene data show CDR1 as SNHLY and CDR2 as FYNNEI.

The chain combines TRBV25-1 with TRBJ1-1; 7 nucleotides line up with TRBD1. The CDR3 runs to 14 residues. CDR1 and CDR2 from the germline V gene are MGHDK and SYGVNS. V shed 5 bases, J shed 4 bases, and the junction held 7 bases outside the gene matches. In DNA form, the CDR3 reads TGTGCCAGCAGTCTCTCAGGGGGAGGCACTGAAGCTTTCTTT. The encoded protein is CASSLSGGGTEAFF.

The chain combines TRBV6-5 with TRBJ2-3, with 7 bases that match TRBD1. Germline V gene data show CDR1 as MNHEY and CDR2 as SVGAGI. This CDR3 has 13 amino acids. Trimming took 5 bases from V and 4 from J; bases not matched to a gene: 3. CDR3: CASSPGQPDTQYF. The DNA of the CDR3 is TGTGCCAGCAGTCCGGGACAGCCAGATACGCAGTATTTT.